The source of this T cell receptor (beta chain) is a study of cytomegalovirus exposure and HLA in healthy donors. Researchers ran the PCR with 60 Vbeta and 13 Jbeta primers. Assay used: immunoSEQ multiplex PCR; TCRdb lists only in-frame clones, some missing. The sample comprises 210,000 or so clones, 83% of which are singletons, and around 1.4% rests with the top ten. There are a few counts of this clone. Its antigen is not known. Study-wide findings and caveats: An analysis done earlier found most TCR beta V segments productive about 87% or about 30% of the time.

This CDR3 is 17 amino acids long. CDR1 is SGHDT, CDR2 YYEEEE, per germline. With 2 bases clipped from V and 7 bases from J, the junction kept 11 bases outside the gene matches. Sequenced input: PBMCs. The gene calls are TRBV5-6 and TRBJ1-4; 10 nucleotides line up with TRBD1. This sequence was found in a girl under 18 in good health and CMV-seronegative. Here the CDR3 DNA reads TGTGCCAGCAGCTTCTCGGACAGGGGGAGACTAGGTGAAAAACTGTTTTTT. Residues: CASSFSDRGRLGEKLFF.